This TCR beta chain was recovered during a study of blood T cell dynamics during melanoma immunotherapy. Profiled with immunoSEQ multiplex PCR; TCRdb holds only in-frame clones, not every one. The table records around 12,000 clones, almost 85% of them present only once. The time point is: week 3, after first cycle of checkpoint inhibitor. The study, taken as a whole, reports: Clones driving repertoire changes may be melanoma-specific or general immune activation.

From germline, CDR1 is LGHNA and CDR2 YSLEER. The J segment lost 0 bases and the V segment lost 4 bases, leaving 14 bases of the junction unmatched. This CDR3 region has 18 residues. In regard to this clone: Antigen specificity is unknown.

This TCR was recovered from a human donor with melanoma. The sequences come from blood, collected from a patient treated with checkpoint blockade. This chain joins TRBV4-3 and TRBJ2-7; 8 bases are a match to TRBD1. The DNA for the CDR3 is TGCGCCAGCAGCCTATCAAGGTCCGGGACAGGAAGCTCCTACGAGCAGTACTTC. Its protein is CASSLSRSGTGSSYEQYF.